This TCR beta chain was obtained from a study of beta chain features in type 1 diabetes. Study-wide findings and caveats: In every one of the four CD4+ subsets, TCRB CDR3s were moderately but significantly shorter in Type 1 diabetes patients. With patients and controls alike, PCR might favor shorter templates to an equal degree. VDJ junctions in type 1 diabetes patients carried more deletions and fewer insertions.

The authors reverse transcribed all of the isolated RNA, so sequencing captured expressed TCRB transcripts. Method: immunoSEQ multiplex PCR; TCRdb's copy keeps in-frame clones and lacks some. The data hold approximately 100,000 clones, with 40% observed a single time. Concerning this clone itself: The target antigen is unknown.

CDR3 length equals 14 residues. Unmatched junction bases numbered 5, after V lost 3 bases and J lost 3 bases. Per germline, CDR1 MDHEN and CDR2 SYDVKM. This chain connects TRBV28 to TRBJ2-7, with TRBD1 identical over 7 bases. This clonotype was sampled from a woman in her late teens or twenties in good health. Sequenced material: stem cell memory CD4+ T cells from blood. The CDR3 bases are TGTGCCAGCAGTTTCCCGACAGGGAACTACGAGCAGTACTTC. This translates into CASSFPTGNYEQYF. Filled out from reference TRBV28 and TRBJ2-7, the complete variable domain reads DVKVTQSSRYLVKRTGEKVFLECVQDMDHENMFWYRQDPGLGLRLIYFSYDVKMKEKGDIPEGYSVSREKKERFSLILESASTNQTSMYLCASSFPTGNYEQYFGPGTRLTVT.